Each of the 10 T cell receptor beta chains below was sequenced from the same sample in a study of T cell responses to AZD1222 COVID-19 vaccine. Sequencing was performed with immunoSEQ multiplex PCR; in TCRdb, only in-frame clones are kept and a portion is missing. The sample includes around 160,000 clones, about 90% of them seen just once. The sample consisted of peripheral blood, taken 28 days after the second AZD1222 dose. Source of these receptors: an adult who received the AZD1222 COVID-19 vaccine.

The chain is built from TRBV2 and TRBJ1-1; D is unclear. The germline CDR1 and CDR2 sequences are SNHLY and FYNNEI. Between the trimmed V and J ends, which lost 4 bases and 0 bases, there was a span of 12 bases. This CDR3 spans 15 amino acids. Here the CDR3 DNA reads TGTGCCAGCAGTGCAGGTGATTTAATGAACACTGAAGCTTTCTTT. It yields the protein CASSAGDLMNTEAFF.

J is TRBJ2-7 and V is TRBV28, with TRBD2 matching 8 bases. V shed 5 bases and J 5 bases; nucleotides not matched to a gene: 8. The CDR3 spans 14 residues. Per the germline V gene, CDR1 is MDHEN and CDR2 is SYDVKM. DNA for the CDR3: TGTGCCAGCAGTCCCCCGACGGGAGGGGACGAGCAGTACTTC. Its protein product is CASSPPTGGDEQYF.

The V call is TRBV30, the J call TRBJ1-2, with D tentatively TRBD1 (6 bases). V lost 0 bases and J lost 6, with 11 bases in between. Germline lookup yields CDR1 GTSNPN and CDR2 SVGIG (reference sequence). This CDR3 region has 13 residues. CDR3 sequence: CAWSVRTDDGYTF. In DNA form, the CDR3 reads TGTGCCTGGAGTGTCCGGACAGATGATGGCTACACCTTC.

J is TRBJ2-1 and V is TRBV11-2; D is uncertain. CDR3 length: 13 amino acids. Germline V lookup: CDR1 SGHAT, CDR2 FQNNGV. The germline V and J ends were trimmed by 4 bases and 10 bases, with 14 bases remaining between them. The CDR3: CASSSIKRPEQFF. The CDR3 region has the DNA TGTGCCAGCAGCTCCATAAAGAGACCCGAGCAGTTCTTC.

The genes are TRBV7-3 and TRBJ2-3; D is possibly TRBD1 or TRBD2 (5 bases each). Per germline, CDR1 SGHTA and CDR2 FQGTGA. There are 14 residues in the CDR3. The V end lost 5 bases, the J end lost 1 base, and 10 bases lay between the germline ends. CDR3 amino acids: CASSPSGRTDTQYF. The CDR3 DNA follows: TGTGCCAGCAGCCCCTCGGGGCGCACAGATACGCAGTATTTT.

The rearrangement joins TRBV19 to TRBJ1-5; D is perhaps TRBD1 (5 bases). The CDR3 consists of 16 residues. V lost 3 bases to trimming and J lost 0 bases, with 12 bases between them. The germline gives CDR1 LNHDA, CDR2 SQIVND (reference sequence). CDR3 loop: CASSISETASNQPQHF. CDR3 DNA: TGTGCCAGTAGTATTTCGGAGACAGCTAGCAATCAGCCCCAGCATTTT.

The chain has TRBV7-9 and TRBJ2-3, with D tentatively TRBD1 (5 bases). There are 13 residues in the CDR3. The V gene lost 4 bases and the J gene lost 5 bases, with 10 bases spanning the gap. Germline V lookup: CDR1 SEHNR, CDR2 FQNEAQ (reference sequence). The CDR3 protein is CASSSLRGDTQYF. DNA for the CDR3: TGTGCCAGCAGCTCGCTTAGGGGAGATACGCAGTATTTT.

V gene TRBV6-5 combines with J gene TRBJ1-1, with D maybe TRBD1 (6 bases). CDR1 and CDR2 (germline): MNHEY, SVGAGI. CDR3 size: 14 residues. V was clipped by 1 base and J by 4 bases, with 10 bases between them. DNA of the CDR3: TGTGCCAGCAGTTACTTTGCGGGGGCCACTGAAGCTTTCTTT. Protein product: CASSYFAGATEAFF.

The chain uses TRBV9 and TRBJ1-4; 8 bases fit TRBD1. Germline trimming cut 0 bases from V and 8 bases from J; bases unmatched to any gene: 6. The V gene's germline CDR1 is SGDLS and CDR2 YYNGEE. The CDR3 is made up of 15 amino acids. The CDR3 sequence is CASSVAAGGAEKLFF. CDR3 coding DNA: TGTGCCAGCAGCGTAGCGGCAGGGGGCGCGGAAAAACTGTTTTTT.

The V and J genes are TRBV29-1 and TRBJ2-1; D gene ambiguous. The V end was cut by 0 bases, the J end by 15 bases, with 15 bases between. This CDR3 spans 12 amino acids. The germline gives CDR1 SQVTM, CDR2 ANQGSEA. The CDR3 loop reads CSVEDGPFGRFF. Written as DNA, the CDR3 is TGCAGCGTTGAAGACGGGCCATTTGGACGGTTCTTC.